Shown below are 16 T cell receptor beta chains from a single sample sequenced in a study of control samples from healthy donors and cancer patients. The method was immunoSEQ multiplex PCR; TCRdb's version includes in-frame clones alone and lacks a portion of them. This sample has under 450,000 clones, with 90% found just once. The sample comprised PBMCs. The receptors come from a man aged 35 to 55 with head and neck cancer.

V usage is TRBV6-5 and J usage is TRBJ1-4, with D perhaps TRBD1 (6 bases). Per the germline V gene, CDR1 is MNHEY and CDR2 is SVGAGI. V was clipped by 0 bases and J by 8 bases, with 16 bases between them. The CDR3 length is 16 residues. The CDR3 nucleotides read TGTGCCAGCAGTTACTCGATGGGGGGGGACAAAGAAAAACTGTTTTTT. Translated, it gives CASSYSMGGDKEKLFF.

This chain joins TRBV6-6 and TRBJ2-5, with 8 bases matching TRBD2. V dropped 2 bases and J dropped 1; count of bases not matched to a gene: 0. Germline lookup yields CDR1 MNHNY and CDR2 SVGAGI (reference sequence). The CDR3 has 14 residues. This CDR3 is CASSYSGSQETQYF. CDR3 DNA: TGTGCCAGCAGTTACAGCGGGAGCCAAGAGACCCAGTACTTC.

V and J are TRBV5-6 and TRBJ1-1; D is possibly TRBD1 (6 bases). V lost 3 bases to trimming and J lost 5 bases, with 17 bases between them. From germline, CDR1 is SGHDT and CDR2 YYEEEE. The CDR3 is 15 amino acids. The CDR3 region is CASSWGRGLNTEAFF. The CDR3 coding sequence is TGTGCCAGCAGCTGGGGTCGGGGGCTCAATACTGAAGCTTTCTTT.

The V call is TRBV7-3, the J call TRBJ2-3, with D possibly called TRBD1 or TRBD2 (5 bases each). The CDR3 loop spans 17 amino acids. In germline, CDR1 is SGHTA, CDR2 FQGTGA. Trimming took off 5 bases at V and 1 base at J, with 19 bases between the two ends. The CDR3, as DNA: TGTGCCAGCAGCCGTCAGCCCGGGGCCGAGGGCACAGATACGCAGTATTTT. As protein: CASSRQPGAEGTDTQYF.

This chain links TRBV28 with TRBJ1-2, with D maybe TRBD1 (5 bases). Looked up from germline, CDR1 is MDHEN and CDR2 is SYDVKM. The CDR3 is made up of 13 amino acids. V shed 5 bases and J shed 5 bases, with 12 bases lying between them. CDR3 loop: CASSLDSFYGYTF. CDR3 DNA: TGTGCCAGCAGTCTAGACAGTTTTTATGGCTACACCTTC.

The rearrangement uses TRBV28 and TRBJ2-2; a possible D gene is TRBD1 (6 bases). This CDR3 region has 15 residues. Germline loops: CDR1 MDHEN, CDR2 SYDVKM. V lost 2 bases and J 6 bases, leaving 13 bases between the germline ends. CDR3 DNA sequence: TGTGCCAGCAGTTTAGGGACACGCTTCCCCGGGGAGCTGTTTTTT. Protein sequence: CASSLGTRFPGELFF.

The CDR3 sequence is CASSRTEAGARETQYF. The CDR3 nucleotides are TGTGCCAGCAGCCGTACCGAGGCGGGAGCCCGAGAGACCCAGTACTTC. The chain employs TRBV7-2 and TRBJ2-5, with 7 nucleotides matching TRBD2. The CDR3 covers 16 residues. V was clipped by 5 bases and J by 4 bases; unmatched bases: 13. Germline V gene data show CDR1 as SGHTA and CDR2 as FQGNSA.

V gene TRBV14 combines with J gene TRBJ2-7; TRBD1 matches 9 bases. The CDR3 sequence is 13 residues long. Germline V gene data show CDR1 as SGHDN and CDR2 as FVKESK. Germline trimming cut 5 bases from V and 5 bases from J; bases unmatched to any gene: 4. CDR3 sequence reads: CASSGTGRNEQYF. The CDR3 coding sequence is TGTGCCAGCAGCGGGACAGGGAGGAACGAGCAGTACTTC.

V gene TRBV28 combines with J gene TRBJ2-5, with D tentatively TRBD1 or TRBD2 (6 bases each). The germline gives CDR1 MDHEN, CDR2 SYDVKM. This CDR3 comprises 16 residues. V was cut by 2 bases and J by 5 bases, with 18 bases left in between. CDR3 residues: CASSLIGGGQGETQYF. In DNA form, the CDR3 reads TGTGCCAGCAGTTTAATCGGAGGAGGGCAGGGGGAGACCCAGTACTTC.

The chain recombines TRBV2 with TRBJ1-1; 7 bases are shared with TRBD1. The germline gives CDR1 SNHLY, CDR2 FYNNEI. The CDR3 contains 13 residues. J lost 1 base, V lost 6 bases, and 2 bases had no gene match. The CDR3 sequence: CASRTGANTEAFF. DNA of the CDR3: TGTGCCAGCAGAACAGGGGCGAACACTGAAGCTTTCTTT.

The genes are TRBV6-2 or TRBV6-3 and TRBJ1-1; D perhaps matches TRBD1 (6 bases). Per germline, CDR1 MNHEY and CDR2 SVGEGT. The CDR3 has 16 amino acids. With 3 bases removed from V and 4 bases from J, the gap between germline ends came to 18 bases. CDR3: CASSYGPGVRFTEAFF. DNA of the CDR3: TGTGCCAGCAGTTATGGTCCAGGGGTTCGGTTCACTGAAGCTTTCTTT.

The V gene is TRBV5-8, the J gene TRBJ2-1; D call uncertain. Germline V lookup: CDR1 SGHTS, CDR2 YDEGEE. V lost 0 bases and J 5 bases, leaving 15 bases between the germline ends. The CDR3 covers 16 residues. CDR3 sequence: CASSLGSWVGNNEQFF. The CDR3 DNA follows: TGTGCCAGCAGCTTGGGGTCTTGGGTAGGGAACAATGAGCAGTTCTTC.

The chain combines TRBV19 with TRBJ2-1; D perhaps matches TRBD2 (6 bases). The length of the CDR3 is 14 residues. V dropped 4 bases and J dropped 1 base, with 8 bases sitting between them. Germline values: CDR1 LNHDA, CDR2 SQIVND (reference sequence). CDR3 loop: CASSKRVSYNEQFF. CDR3 nucleotides: TGTGCCAGTAGTAAGCGGGTATCCTACAATGAGCAGTTCTTC.

In DNA form, the CDR3 reads TGTGCCAGTAGTGCCCAGGGGGCTGCAACTAATGAAAAACTGTTTTTT. Its translation: CASSAQGAATNEKLFF. This chain links TRBV19 with TRBJ1-4, with 8 bases lining up with TRBD1. The CDR3 is 16 residues long. The ends lost 5 bases at V and 0 bases at J; junction bases unmatched: 5. CDR1 LNHDA and CDR2 SQIVND come from the germline V gene (reference sequence).

The V gene is TRBV29-1, the J gene TRBJ2-1, with 7 bases matching TRBD1. V lost 3 bases and J lost 4; bases outside the gene matches: 9. CDR3 length equals 15 residues. Germline CDR1 reads SQVTM; CDR2 reads ANQGSEA. The CDR3 loop is CSVDNDRAAYNEQFF. The CDR3 coding sequence is TGCAGCGTTGACAATGACAGGGCGGCTTACAATGAGCAGTTCTTC.

This clone was recorded once. The rearrangement joins TRBV27 to TRBJ2-2; 8 bases map to TRBD2. There are 15 residues in the CDR3. Germline trimming cut 0 bases from V and 4 bases from J; bases unmatched to any gene: 1. CDR1 is MNHEY, CDR2 SMNVEV, per germline (reference sequence). In DNA form, the CDR3 reads TGTGCCAGCAGTTTATCCGGGAGGGTCACCGGGGAGCTGTTTTTT. Translation: CASSLSGRVTGELFF.